One and the same sample provided the 26 T cell receptor beta chains below, sequenced in a study of cytotoxic CD8 clonotypes in ibrutinib-treated CLL. TCRdb keeps only in-frame clones here, not all; method: immunoSEQ multiplex PCR. Here the sample spans approximately 200,000 clones, about 72% being singletons. This sample comprised PBMCs, obtained after 24 months of ibrutinib treatment. The receptors were sampled from a human donor with chronic lymphocytic leukemia.

The chain is built from TRBV7-3 and TRBJ2-2; tentative D call: TRBD1 (6 bases). Germline CDR1 is SGHTA and CDR2 is FQGTGA. V dropped 1 base and J dropped 6 bases, with 15 bases sitting between them. The CDR3 is 16 amino acids. The CDR3 region is CASSLIPLQGSGELFF. In DNA, the CDR3 is TGTGCCAGCAGCTTAATCCCATTACAGGGATCCGGGGAGCTGTTTTTT. Using reference TRBV7-3 and TRBJ2-2 for the parts outside the CDR3, the full variable domain is GAGVSQTPSNKVTEKGKYVELRCDPISGHTALYWYRQSLGQGPEFLIYFQGTGAADDSGLPNDRFFAVRPEGSVSTLKIQRTERGDSAVYLCASSLIPLQGSGELFFGEGSRLTVL.

This clone occurred a few times. The chain links TRBV7-9 to TRBJ1-1; TRBD1 is a possible D gene (5 bases). Germline V lookup: CDR1 SEHNR, CDR2 FQNEAQ (reference sequence). The CDR3 sequence is 16 residues long. V lost 1 base, J lost 1 base, and 13 bases lay in between. In DNA, the CDR3 is TGTGCCAGCAGCTTAGGAGGGGCAGGAGAGAACACTGAAGCTTTCTTT. Protein product: CASSLGGAGENTEAFF.

This clone came up a few times. The chain is built from TRBV4-2 and TRBJ2-2; 8 bases match TRBD2. Losses at the gene ends were 1 base for V and 7 bases for J; bases not matched to a gene: 5. Looked up from germline, CDR1 is LGHNA and CDR2 is YNFKEQ. The CDR3 has 15 amino acids. Here the CDR3 DNA reads TGTGCCAGCAGCCAAGGTCTAGCGGGTATCGGGGAGCTGTTTTTT. This sequence encodes CASSQGLAGIGELFF.

This clone turned up a few times. The V call is TRBV27, the J call TRBJ1-2, with D perhaps matching TRBD1 (5 bases). The ends were cut back, 5 bases at V and 8 bases at J, with 15 bases in the middle. Germline V gene data show CDR1 as MNHEY and CDR2 as SMNVEV (reference sequence). The CDR3 length is 13 residues. CDR3 in amino acids: CASSNRQHSGYTF. DNA for the CDR3: TGTGCCAGCAGTAACCGACAGCACAGCGGCTACACCTTC.

This chain links TRBV28 with TRBJ1-3; the D gene is possibly TRBD1 (6 bases). The CDR3 runs to 16 residues. Deletions cut 4 bases from V and 2 bases from J, with 15 bases between. CDR1 and CDR2 (germline): MDHEN, SYDVKM. The CDR3 is CASSSLQGRPGNTIYF. CDR3 DNA: TGTGCCAGCAGTTCCTTACAGGGACGGCCTGGAAACACCATATATTTT. The whole variable domain, remainder taken from reference TRBV28 and TRBJ1-3, is DVKVTQSSRYLVKRTGEKVFLECVQDMDHENMFWYRQDPGLGLRLIYFSYDVKMKEKGDIPEGYSVSREKKERFSLILESASTNQTSMYLCASSSLQGRPGNTIYFGEGSWLTVV.

CDR3 bases: TGTGCCAGCAGCGGACCCGGGCCAGCAATCCACGAGCAGTACTTC. It codes for CASSGPGPAIHEQYF. The rearrangement links TRBV9 to TRBJ2-7; D is unclear. V was clipped by 3 bases and J by 5 bases, with 18 bases between them. The CDR3 is 15 residues long. Germline V gene lookup returns CDR1 SGDLS and CDR2 YYNGEE.

The table lists this clone with a few counts. The chain recombines TRBV11-1 with TRBJ1-2, with D possibly TRBD1 on 5 matching bases. V was shortened by 1 base and J by 7 bases, with 10 bases between the two germline ends. The CDR3 sequence is 13 residues long. CDR1 and CDR2 (germline): SGHAT, FQDESV (reference sequence). The CDR3 protein is CASSLVGGVGYTF. For the CDR3, the DNA is TGTGCCAGCAGCTTAGTTGGGGGAGTTGGCTACACCTTC.

The chain employs TRBV13 and TRBJ2-1; TRBD2 matches at 8 bases. V shed 2 bases and J 6 bases; nucleotides not matched to a gene: 12. The CDR3 has 17 residues. Germline values: CDR1 PRHDT, CDR2 FYEKMQ (reference sequence). CDR3 sequence (DNA): TGTGCCAGCAGCTTACCCAGGACTAGCCCGGAGGGCAATGAGCAGTTCTTC. It translates to CASSLPRTSPEGNEQFF.

This clone was counted only a few times. CDR3 nucleotide sequence: TGCGCCAGCAGCCGGAGACGGAACACCGGGGAGCTGTTTTTT. Translated: CASSRRRNTGELFF. The chain employs TRBV5-1 and TRBJ2-2; D uncertain. Between the trimmed V and J ends, which lost 4 bases and 1 base, there was a span of 8 bases. The CDR3 loop spans 14 amino acids. The germline gives CDR1 SGHRS, CDR2 YFSETQ. Drawing the rest from reference TRBV5-1 and TRBJ2-2, the complete variable domain is KAGVTQTPRYLIKTRGQQVTLSCSPISGHRSVSWYQQTPGQGLQFLFEYFSETQRNKGNFPGRFSGRQFSNSRSEMNVSTLELGDSALYLCASSRRRNTGELFFGEGSRLTVL.

The rearrangement uses TRBV14 and TRBJ1-1; perhaps TRBD1 as D (6 bases). This CDR3 has 15 residues. V was shortened by 1 base and J by 6 bases, with 15 bases between the two germline ends. Germline values: CDR1 SGHDN, CDR2 FVKESK. In DNA form, the CDR3 reads TGTGCCAGCAGCCAAGGTGGCAGGGGCTATCCTGAAGCTTTCTTT. Amino acid sequence: CASSQGGRGYPEAFF.

The rearrangement joins TRBV18 to TRBJ1-2; 7 positions match TRBD1. The germline gives CDR1 KGHSH, CDR2 LQKENI. V shed 5 bases and J 2 bases; nucleotides not matched to a gene: 8. There are 15 residues in the CDR3. CDR3 sequence reads: CASSSTGEGNYGYTF. The CDR3 bases are TGTGCCAGCTCAAGTACAGGGGAGGGGAACTATGGCTACACCTTC. The full variable domain, with the rest looked up from reference TRBV18 and TRBJ1-2, is NAGVMQNPRHLVRRRGQEARLRCSPMKGHSHVYWYRQLPEEGLKFMVYLQKENIIDESGMPKERFSAEFPKEGPSILRIQQVVRGDSAAYFCASSSTGEGNYGYTFGSGTRLTVV.

This sequence joins TRBV18 and TRBJ2-4; D possibly corresponds to TRBD1 (6 bases). This CDR3 has 16 residues. The germline CDR1 and CDR2 sequences are KGHSH and LQKENI. Trimming removed 2 bases from V and 1 base from J, with 12 bases in between. CDR3 sequence (DNA): TGTGCCAGCTCACCAGCCCAGAGGGGGGCCAAAAACATTCAGTACTTC. This codes for CASSPAQRGAKNIQYF. The full variable domain, in which reference TRBV18 and TRBJ2-4 provide the parts outside the CDR3, is NAGVMQNPRHLVRRRGQEARLRCSPMKGHSHVYWYRQLPEEGLKFMVYLQKENIIDESGMPKERFSAEFPKEGPSILRIQQVVRGDSAAYFCASSPAQRGAKNIQYFGAGTRLSVL.

This chain joins TRBV10-3 and TRBJ2-7; 14 nucleotides align to TRBD2. The CDR3 runs 16 residues. The germline V gene encodes CDR1 ENHRY and CDR2 SYGVKD. Trimming cost V 2 bases and J 7 bases; bases outside gene matches: 7. The CDR3, as DNA: TGTGCCATCAGTGAGATGGGACTAGCGGGAGAGTGGGAGCAGTACTTC. The encoded protein is CAISEMGLAGEWEQYF.

The chain is built from TRBV27 and TRBJ2-7, with 12 positions matching TRBD2. This CDR3 spans 16 amino acids. The germline CDR1 and CDR2 sequences are MNHEY and SMNVEV (reference sequence). The V segment lost 5 bases and the J segment 1 base; nucleotides outside the gene matches: 6. CDR3 nucleotides: TGTGCCAGCAGTCCTAGCGGGAGGGCCATTTCCTACGAGCAGTACTTC. It yields the protein CASSPSGRAISYEQYF.

This sequence joins TRBV7-2 and TRBJ2-7, with 9 bases that match TRBD1. This CDR3 has 14 amino acids. Losses at the gene ends were 5 bases for V and 7 bases for J; bases not matched to a gene: 9. Germline CDR1 reads SGHTA; CDR2 reads FQGNSA. CDR3 bases: TGTGCCAGCAGCCGTGGACAGGGGTTAAGGGAGCAGTACTTC. Translating gives CASSRGQGLREQYF.

J is TRBJ2-7 and V is TRBV15; D is uncertain. CDR1 LNHNV and CDR2 YYDKDF come from the germline V gene (reference sequence). V lost 0 bases and J lost 3, with 9 bases in between. The length of the CDR3 is 14 residues. CDR3 coding DNA: TGTGCCACCAGCAGAGATCTCGCAGGCTACGAGCAGTACTTC. Protein sequence: CATSRDLAGYEQYF.

The CDR3 DNA follows: TGTGCCAGCAGCGTTTGGGGTGATGATACTGAAGCTTTCTTT. Translated, it gives CASSVWGDDTEAFF. This chain links TRBV25-1 with TRBJ1-1; no reliable D call. CDR3 length: 14 residues. Looked up from germline, CDR1 is MGHDK and CDR2 is SYGVNS. V lost 6 bases to trimming and J lost 5 bases, with 16 bases between them.

This chain joins TRBV7-3 and TRBJ2-1; D is uncertain. CDR3 length equals 16 residues. Trimming pared 2 bases from V and 0 bases from J, leaving 11 bases between. Germline V CDR1 and CDR2: SGHTA, FQGTGA. The CDR3 DNA reads as TGTGCCAGCAGCTTAGGGGTCCGGAGCTCCTACAATGAGCAGTTCTTC. Amino acids: CASSLGVRSSYNEQFF.

This clone was seen only once. The genes are TRBV6-5 and TRBJ1-2; TRBD1 is a possible D gene (5 bases). This CDR3 spans 13 amino acids. Trimming removed 6 bases from V and 2 bases from J, with 10 bases in between. The V gene's germline CDR1 is MNHEY and CDR2 SVGAGI. The CDR3 loop is CASSRDRNYGYTF. In nucleotides, the CDR3 is TGTGCCAGCAGCCGCGACAGAAACTATGGCTACACCTTC.

This chain uses TRBV7-6 with TRBJ2-1; D is perhaps TRBD1 or TRBD2 (5 bases each). This CDR3 region has 18 residues. From germline, CDR1 is SGHVS and CDR2 FNYEAQ. V shed 1 base and J shed 6 bases, with 22 bases lying between them. The CDR3 loop is CASSLGVGRQMGGNEQFF. CDR3 in DNA: TGTGCCAGCAGCTTAGGAGTGGGACGCCAGATGGGTGGCAATGAGCAGTTCTTC.

This sequence joins TRBV28 and TRBJ2-7; D call uncertain. This CDR3 comprises 14 residues. Germline loops: CDR1 MDHEN, CDR2 SYDVKM. V gave up 3 bases and J gave up 2 bases, with 11 bases separating them. As DNA, the CDR3 is TGTGCCAGCAGTTTGGTACGCGGCGCCTACGAGCAGTACTTC. This codes for CASSLVRGAYEQYF.

The V and J genes are TRBV5-4 and TRBJ2-2; D is unresolved. Per germline, CDR1 SGHNT and CDR2 YYREEE (reference sequence). There are 12 residues in the CDR3. The V end was cut by 2 bases, the J end by 6 bases, with 5 bases between. This chain's CDR3 is CASSFSPGELFF. The CDR3 nucleotides are TGTGCCAGCAGCTTTTCCCCCGGGGAGCTGTTTTTT.

This chain connects TRBV7-9 to TRBJ1-1; tentatively, D is TRBD1 (6 bases). In germline, CDR1 is SEHNR, CDR2 FQNEAQ (reference sequence). Trimming removed 0 bases at V and 3 bases at J, with 8 bases between. The CDR3 loop spans 14 amino acids. The CDR3 loop is CASSLAGADTEAFF. The CDR3 nucleotides read TGTGCCAGCAGCTTAGCGGGGGCGGACACTGAAGCTTTCTTT.

V is TRBV5-1 and J is TRBJ2-3; D might be TRBD1 or TRBD2, each matching 5 bases. The CDR3 contains 14 residues. Per the germline V gene, CDR1 is SGHRS and CDR2 is YFSETQ. Trimming left V 4 bases short and J 1 base short, with 10 bases between. CDR3 loop: CASSVQGGTDTQYF. In DNA, the CDR3 is TGCGCCAGCAGCGTCCAGGGAGGCACAGATACGCAGTATTTT.

The CDR3 region is CASSLGLGQALSYEQYF. The CDR3 DNA sequence: TGTGCCAGCAGCTTAGGGTTGGGACAGGCCCTTTCCTACGAGCAGTACTTC. The J gene is TRBJ2-7, the V gene TRBV7-6, with 8 bases lining up with TRBD1. Germline lookup yields CDR1 SGHVS and CDR2 FNYEAQ. Germline trimming cut 1 base from V and 1 base from J; bases unmatched to any gene: 9. The CDR3 extends over 17 amino acids. Filled out from reference TRBV7-6 and TRBJ2-7, the complete variable domain reads GAGVSQSPRYKVTKRGQDVALRCDPISGHVSLYWYRQALGQGPEFLTYFNYEAQQDKSGLPNDRFSAERPEGSISTLTIQRTEQRDSAMYRCASSLGLGQALSYEQYFGPGTRLTVT.

This clone was counted once. The chain recombines TRBV5-6 with TRBJ2-1; the D gene is possibly TRBD1 (6 bases). CDR1 SGHDT and CDR2 YYEEEE come from the germline V gene. Trimming pared 0 bases from V and 4 bases from J, leaving 11 bases between. This CDR3 is 15 amino acids long. In DNA form, the CDR3 reads TGTGCCAGCAGCTTGGGGACAGCCCTATACAATGAGCAGTTCTTC. Translated, it gives CASSLGTALYNEQFF.